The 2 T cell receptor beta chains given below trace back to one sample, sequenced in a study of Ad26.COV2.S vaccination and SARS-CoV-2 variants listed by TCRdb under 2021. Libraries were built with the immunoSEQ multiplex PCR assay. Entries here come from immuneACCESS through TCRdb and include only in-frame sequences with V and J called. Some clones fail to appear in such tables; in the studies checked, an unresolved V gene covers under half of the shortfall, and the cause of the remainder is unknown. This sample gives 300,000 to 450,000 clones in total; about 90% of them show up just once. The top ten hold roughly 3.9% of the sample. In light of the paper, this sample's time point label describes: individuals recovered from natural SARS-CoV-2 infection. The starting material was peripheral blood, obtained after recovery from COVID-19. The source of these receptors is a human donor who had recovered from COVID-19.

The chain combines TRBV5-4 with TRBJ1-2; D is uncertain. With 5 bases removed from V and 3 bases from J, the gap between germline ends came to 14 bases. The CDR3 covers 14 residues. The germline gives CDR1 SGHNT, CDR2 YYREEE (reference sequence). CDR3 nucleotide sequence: TGTGCCAGCAGTCACGGAGAGGGATACTATGGCTACACCTTC. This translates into CASSHGEGYYGYTF.

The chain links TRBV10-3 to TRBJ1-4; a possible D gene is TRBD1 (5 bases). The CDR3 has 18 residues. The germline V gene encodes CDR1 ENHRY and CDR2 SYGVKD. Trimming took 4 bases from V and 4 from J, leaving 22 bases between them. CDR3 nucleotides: TGTGCCATCAGTGGTGACAGCAACTCCGGGAGCCGTAATGAAAAACTGTTTTTT. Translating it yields CAISGDSNSGSRNEKLFF.